A single sample gave rise to the 8 T cell receptor beta chains below, sequenced in a study of CD8+ T cells in alopecia areata. Reverse transcription of extracted RNA yielded cDNA, which provided the sequencing template. Produced via immunoSEQ multiplex PCR; TCRdb's table is partial and in-frame only. The sample has about 200,000 clones; 30% to 40% are singletons. Treatment specified: oral pan-JAK inhibitor, 5-10 mg twice daily. This specimen was CD4+ T cells sorted from blood, taken at approximately week 31, from a patient treated with tofacitinib. The source is a human donor with alopecia areata.

The chain is built from TRBV18 and TRBJ2-7; a possible D gene is TRBD2 (7 bases). V lost 1 base and J lost 2, with 15 bases in between. The CDR3 loop spans 16 amino acids. CDR1 is KGHSH and CDR2 is LQKENI in the germline V gene. Here the CDR3 reads CASSPQGGQRPYEQYF. In DNA, the CDR3 is TGTGCCAGCTCACCACAGGGGGGGCAGCGGCCCTACGAGCAGTACTTC.

This clone was seen only a few times. This chain connects TRBV7-2 to TRBJ2-1, with 10 bases aligning to TRBD2. Germline V gene sequence: CDR1 SGHTA, CDR2 FQGNSA. The CDR3 extends over 15 amino acids. Trimming at V came to 2 bases and at J to 6 bases, leaving 4 bases not matched to a gene. CDR3 amino acids: CASSLRAGGPNEQFF. The CDR3 coding sequence is TGTGCCAGCAGCTTAAGAGCGGGGGGGCCCAATGAGCAGTTCTTC.

The genes are TRBV30 and TRBJ2-1, with D possibly TRBD2 on 5 matching bases. V was shortened by 0 bases and J by 5 bases, with 11 bases between the two germline ends. CDR3 size: 14 residues. Germline CDR1 and CDR2: GTSNPN and SVGIG (reference sequence). DNA of the CDR3: TGTGCCTGGAGTGTTGGAGAGGGTAACAATGAGCAGTTCTTC. Translating gives CAWSVGEGNNEQFF.

A few counts support this clone. At one boundary the junction diverges from the germline segment, which might be a read error. This chain links TRBV30 with TRBJ2-7; 7 bases agree with TRBD2. The CDR3 spans 12 residues. Germline values: CDR1 GTSNPN, CDR2 SVGIG (reference sequence). In nucleotides, the CDR3 is TGTGCCTGGAATCTTCGGGGGGACCAAGGTCACTTC. This translates into CAWNLRGDQGHF.

This chain links TRBV4-1 with TRBJ1-6, with D hard to call. The CDR3 is 16 amino acids. V lost 0 bases to trimming and J lost 10 bases, with 16 bases between them. Germline values: CDR1 MGHRA, CDR2 YSYEKL. The CDR3 region has the DNA TGCGCCAGCAGCCAAGATGGAAACGCAGTTAGGTCACCCCTCCACTTT. It translates to CASSQDGNAVRSPLHF.

The sample holds a few counts of this clone. The rearrangement links TRBV14 to TRBJ1-1; D may be TRBD1 (5 bases). V shed 2 bases and J shed 0 bases, with 7 bases lying between them. Germline V lookup: CDR1 SGHDN, CDR2 FVKESK. This CDR3 comprises 14 residues. The CDR3 region has the DNA TGTGCCAGCAGCCAACCGGGGGTGAACACTGAAGCTTTCTTT. Its translation: CASSQPGVNTEAFF.

The chain recombines TRBV5-1 with TRBJ2-7, with D maybe TRBD2 (7 bases). The CDR3 spans 15 residues. Trimming pared 0 bases from V and 2 bases from J, leaving 12 bases between. Germline V gene sequence: CDR1 SGHRS, CDR2 YFSETQ. As DNA, the CDR3 is TGCGCCAGCAGCTTGGACGGGGGGCCTCCCTACGAGCAGTACTTC. Translation gives CASSLDGGPPYEQYF.

This clone was seen a few times. The V call is TRBV7-2, the J call TRBJ1-3; no clear D gene. The germline V and J ends were trimmed by 4 bases and 0 bases, with 19 bases remaining between them. Germline CDR1 is SGHTA and CDR2 is FQGNSA. The CDR3 totals 18 residues. CDR3 region: CASSSRAFSPISGNTIYF. DNA for the CDR3: TGTGCCAGCAGCTCTCGAGCCTTTTCCCCCATCTCTGGAAACACCATATATTTT.